This T cell receptor beta chain is drawn from a study of cytomegalovirus exposure and HLA in healthy donors (TCRdb year 2017). Broadly, across the study: A later analysis indicated that the 90 to 150 validation repertoires were generated on the platform also employed for the approximately 700 repertoires of the first cohort. The aim of the study was to test whether cataloging public T cell receptors could identify signatures of past pathogen exposure. Along with the approximately 620-subject first cohort, a separate validation cohort of about 110 different subjects was used. The study combined high-throughput TCR immunosequencing, statistical association of individual TCRs with disease status, and machine learning to predict cytomegalovirus infection status.

Separate from the approximately 700-subject first cohort, the validation cohort of 95 to 150 subjects was the group to which the donors belonged. The investigation overall reported the following: The study gave a list of 150 to 200 TCR beta chains associated with cytomegalovirus. The classifier was reported to diagnose cytomegalovirus status with high specificity and sensitivity in both the original and validation cohorts. The authors suggested that the approach could potentially be extended to other disease states and immunological phenotypes. In a later analysis, TCRs clustered in the first cohort were found to also tend to co-occur in the 110 or so validation repertoires, with approximately 93% of cluster scores above 0. Three of the identified cytomegalovirus-associated TCR beta chains were confirmed in vitro to be specific for cytomegalovirus antigens. While some public TCRs were present in many individuals, most TCR sequences turned up only very rarely across donors. The validation cohort had no HLA typing available for a later analysis, so co-occurrence within that cohort was assessed over all 130 or so repertoires.

Libraries were constructed by the immunoSEQ multiplex PCR assay. The source study handled its data this way. A statistical classification framework was built for diagnosing cytomegalovirus status from the catalog of TCR beta chain sequences. What TCRdb holds here is the immuneACCESS table cut down to in-frame rearrangements. Part of the clones is not present; checked against another copy, under half of the missing clones reflect an unresolved V gene, and the others are unexplained. V and J calls and clone size are as listed in that table; D and trimming were resolved from the DNA. The sample table lists about 190,000 clones, roughly 83% of them with a count of one. The ten most abundant clones make up roughly 1.6% of the sample. To note about this clone: The clone's antigen remains unknown. Base qualities are not provided; no much larger clone lies one nucleotide away.

V is trimmed back by 6 bases and J by 11 bases, and the junction contains 20 bases that no gene match accounts for. The CDR3 contains 16 residues, cysteine and phenylalanine counted. The only DNA kept is the CDR3, 48 bases in frame from the first base. The germline V gene (reference sequence) provides CDR1 MNHNY and CDR2 SVGAGI. Sequences were obtained from PBMCs. This TCR was recovered from a young woman in good health and CMV-seronegative. The sequence joins TRBV6-6 to TRBJ1-1, and TRBD1 matches 8 of the central bases. The CDR3 amino acid sequence is: CASSATGGGPSGGAFF. The bases read TGTGCCAGCAGCGCTACAGGGGGTGGCCCGAGTGGTGGGGCTTTCTTT.